This passage covers 21 T cell receptor beta chains from one sample sequenced in a study of Graves' ophthalmopathy and Graves' hyperthyroidism. RNA transcripts were the source from which TCR beta CDR3 regions were amplified. HTBI primers were employed in first-round RT-PCR, then a second-round multiplex PCR followed. TCRdb analysed the multiplex PCR reads with MiXCR anew, one entry per CDR3 protein. The sample lists around 1.1 million distinct CDR3 sequences; about 40% were seen once. The sequencing input was peripheral blood or thyroid tissue (not recorded which). Source of these receptors: an adult man with Graves' hyperthyroidism.

This clonotype was counted ten times or more. The chain carries TRBV5-1 and TRBJ2-5; D unresolved. Trimming removed 2 bases at V and 4 bases at J, with 6 bases between. CDR1 is SGHRS and CDR2 is YFSETQ in the germline V gene. The CDR3 covers 12 residues. CDR3 sequence: CASSFLRETQYF. Here the CDR3 DNA reads TGCGCCAGCAGCTTCCTACGAGAGACCCAGTACTTC.

The V call is TRBV7-4, the J call TRBJ1-4; 9 nucleotides line up with TRBD1. The V gene's germline CDR1 is SGHVT and CDR2 SQSDAQ. V was clipped by 4 bases and J by 7 bases; unmatched bases: 7. This CDR3 region has 15 residues. The CDR3 sequence is CASSSYQDRGEKLFF. The DNA for the CDR3 is TGTGCCAGCAGCTCGTACCAGGACAGGGGTGAAAAACTGTTTTTT. The full variable domain, with the rest looked up from reference TRBV7-4 and TRBJ1-4, is GAGVSQSPRYKVAKRGRDVALRCDSISGHVTLYWYRQTLGQGSEVLTYSQSDAQRDKSGRPSGRFSAERPERSVSTLKIQRTEQGDSAVYLCASSSYQDRGEKLFFGSGTQLSVL.

This clonotype has a single count. This chain uses TRBV29-1 with TRBJ1-1, with D possibly TRBD1 on 6 matching bases. V lost 4 bases, J lost 3 bases, and 9 bases lay in between. The CDR3 has 12 amino acids. The V gene's germline CDR1 is SQVTM and CDR2 ANQGSEA. Written as DNA, the CDR3 is TGCAGCGTTGGATCAGGGGACACTGAAGCTTTCTTT. It encodes CSVGSGDTEAFF.

This clonotype was detected a few times. The genes are TRBV7-2 and TRBJ1-1, with D possibly TRBD1 on 5 matching bases. Germline CDR1 is SGHTA and CDR2 is FQGNSA. With 2 bases removed from V and 5 bases from J, the gap between germline ends came to 9 bases. The CDR3 length is 13 residues. The CDR3 is CASSLQGWTEAFF. CDR3 coding DNA: TGTGCCAGCAGCTTACAGGGCTGGACTGAAGCTTTCTTT.

The table lists this clonotype with many counts. This chain joins TRBV12-3 or TRBV12-4 and TRBJ1-6, with 7 bases identical to TRBD1. V trimming: 5 bases; J trimming: 11 bases; junction bases outside the gene matches: 15. The CDR3 runs to 16 residues. CDR3: CASSPTTGSRSAPLHF. CDR3 DNA sequence: TGTGCCAGCAGTCCGACGACAGGGTCAAGGTCTGCACCCCTCCACTTT.

This clonotype was observed a few times. The chain uses TRBV29-1 and TRBJ1-1; TRBD1 matches at 8 bases. Trimming removed 5 bases from V and 1 base from J; junction bases left unmatched: 3. The germline CDR1 and CDR2 sequences are SQVTM and ANQGSEA. The CDR3 totals 13 residues. CDR3 region: CSVSRGPNTEAFF. DNA for the CDR3: TGCAGCGTTTCCAGGGGGCCGAACACTGAAGCTTTCTTT.

This clonotype was picked up many times. This sequence joins TRBV10-2 and TRBJ1-1, with a possible D match to TRBD1 (6 bases). The CDR3 is 12 residues long. With 6 bases removed from V and 3 bases from J, the gap between germline ends came to 8 bases. The germline V gene has CDR1 WSHSY and CDR2 SAAADI. The CDR3 DNA reads as TGCGCCAGCAGACAGGGCCACACTGAAGCTTTCTTT. This gives the protein CASRQGHTEAFF.

V is TRBV6-1 and J is TRBJ2-5; 12 positions match TRBD2. The CDR3 has 17 amino acids. Looked up from germline, CDR1 is MNHNS and CDR2 is SASEGT. J was trimmed by 5 bases and V by 5 bases; bases with no gene match: 12. This chain's CDR3 is CASSYRPSGRAQETQYF. The DNA of the CDR3 is TGTGCCAGCAGTTACAGGCCTAGCGGGAGGGCCCAGGAGACCCAGTACTTC.

The V gene is TRBV29-1, the J gene TRBJ2-2; possibly TRBD2 for D (5 bases). V was clipped by 8 bases and J by 5 bases, with 18 bases between them. CDR1 SQVTM and CDR2 ANQGSEA come from the germline V gene. This CDR3 contains 14 residues. The CDR3 DNA reads as TGCAGCTTGGAAGGAGGACGAGGGACCGGGGAGCTGTTTTTT. It yields the protein CSLEGGRGTGELFF.

The table lists this clonotype with a few counts. V gene TRBV28 combines with J gene TRBJ1-5; 12 bases are a match to TRBD1. The J segment lost 10 bases and the V segment lost 5 bases, leaving 9 bases of the junction unmatched. Germline assignment: CDR1 MDHEN and CDR2 SYDVKM. The CDR3 is 15 residues long. CDR3 sequence (DNA): TGTGCCAGCAGTACGGGGACAGGGGGCGACCCTCCCCAGCATTTT. This translates into CASSTGTGGDPPQHF.

The chain recombines TRBV7-2 with TRBJ2-7, with TRBD1 matching over 7 bases. The trim removed 6 bases at V and 2 bases at J, leaving 7 bases unmatched. The CDR3 consists of 14 residues. CDR1 and CDR2 (germline): SGHTA, FQGNSA. CDR3 residues: CASRSGTAAYEQYF. The CDR3 DNA reads as TGTGCCAGCAGGTCTGGGACAGCCGCCTACGAGCAGTACTTC.

This clonotype was picked up many times. The CDR3 protein is CSAGTGTNYGYTF. DNA of the CDR3: TGCAGCGCGGGGACAGGCACTAACTATGGCTACACCTTC. The chain combines TRBV29-1 with TRBJ1-2; the match to TRBD1 covers 8 bases. V lost 7 bases to trimming and J lost 0 bases; unmatched junction nucleotides: 4. CDR1 is SQVTM and CDR2 is ANQGSEA in the germline V gene. CDR3 length: 13 amino acids.

This clonotype has only a few counts. V is TRBV5-6 and J is TRBJ2-6, with 9 bases aligning to TRBD1. J gave up 0 bases and V 2 bases, and 6 bases lay outside the gene matches. This CDR3 is built from 18 residues. Per the germline V gene, CDR1 is SGHDT and CDR2 is YYEEEE. The CDR3 loop is CASSLIGTGSSGANVLTF. The CDR3 DNA reads TGTGCCAGCAGCTTAATCGGGACAGGGTCCTCTGGGGCCAACGTCCTGACTTTC.

This clonotype was recorded many times. This sequence joins TRBV9 and TRBJ2-6; TRBD1 matches 7 bases. CDR1 SGDLS and CDR2 YYNGEE come from the germline V gene. V shed 4 bases and J 1 base; nucleotides not matched to a gene: 14. The CDR3 consists of 19 residues. The CDR3 DNA follows: TGTGCCAGCAGCACAACGACAGGGTATAGTCCATCTGGGGCCAACGTCCTGACTTTC. It specifies CASSTTTGYSPSGANVLTF. Full variable domain (remainder filled in from reference TRBV9 and TRBJ2-6): DSGVTQTPKHLITATGQRVTLRCSPRSGDLSVYWYQQSLDQGLQFLIQYYNGEERAKGNILERFSAQQFPDLHSELNLSSLELGDSALYFCASSTTTGYSPSGANVLTFGAGSRLTVL.

With respect to this clonotype: It may be a read error: a sequence one base away is much more abundant. V is TRBV5-1 and J is TRBJ2-5, with D unresolved. Germline lookup yields CDR1 SGHRS and CDR2 YFSETQ. The CDR3 extends over 13 amino acids. V was trimmed by 3 bases and J by 5 bases, leaving 11 bases between them. In nucleotides, the CDR3 is TGCGCCAGCAGCTCCGAGTGCTTGGAGACCCAGTACTTC. Amino acid sequence: CASSSECLETQYF.

The chain has TRBV15 and TRBJ1-4; D not certain. The germline gives CDR1 LNHNV, CDR2 YYDKDF (reference sequence). V lost 0 bases and J lost 3, with 8 bases in between. The CDR3 loop spans 15 amino acids. The CDR3 DNA sequence: TGTGCCACCAGCAGAGATCCGGCAGCTAATGAAAAACTGTTTTTT. This sequence encodes CATSRDPAANEKLFF.

V gene TRBV27 combines with J gene TRBJ1-6, with 8 bases fitting TRBD1. Germline lookup yields CDR1 MNHEY and CDR2 SMNVEV (reference sequence). J gave up 6 bases and V 4 bases, and 2 bases lay outside the gene matches. This CDR3 contains 14 residues. The CDR3 here is CASSWDRSNSPLHF. CDR3 nucleotide sequence: TGTGCCAGCAGTTGGGACAGGAGTAATTCACCCCTCCACTTT.

On this clonotype: This may be a read error: a much more frequent sequence differs by one nucleotide. The conserved phenylalanine or tryptophan is not found at the CDR3 terminus, so this likely reflects a read error. This sequence joins TRBV24-1 and TRBJ2-7; 8 bases agree with TRBD1. CDR1 and CDR2 from the germline V gene are KGHDR and SFDVKD. The junction had 7 bases not matched to a gene; V was cut back by 3 bases and J by 1 base. CDR3 length equals 16 residues. CDR3 nucleotide sequence: TGTGCCACCAGTGATACCCGACAGGGGTTGTCCTACGAGCAGTACCTC. Translated: CATSDTRQGLSYEQYL.

This clonotype was counted once. The rearrangement uses TRBV4-1 and TRBJ2-2, with TRBD2 identical over 7 bases. Trimming at V came to 1 base and at J to 6 bases, leaving 14 bases not matched to a gene. The CDR3 consists of 18 residues. Looked up from germline, CDR1 is MGHRA and CDR2 is YSYEKL. The CDR3 bases are TGCGCCAGCAGCCAAGGGCTGCGGGGGACGACACCCCCCGGGGAGCTGTTTTTT. This encodes CASSQGLRGTTPPGELFF.

The V gene is TRBV7-2, the J gene TRBJ2-6; TRBD1 agrees at 8 bases. Trimming cost V 5 bases and J 4 bases; bases outside gene matches: 13. CDR3 length: 18 residues. Germline assignment: CDR1 SGHTA and CDR2 FQGNSA. The chain's CDR3 is CASSARDRLFLGANVLTF. The CDR3 region has the DNA TGTGCCAGCAGCGCCCGGGACAGGCTTTTCCTCGGGGCCAACGTCCTGACTTTC.

This clonotype was seen only a few times. This chain connects TRBV30 to TRBJ2-5, with unresolved D. V dropped 2 bases and J dropped 3 bases, with 4 bases sitting between them. CDR3 size: 11 residues. The V gene's germline CDR1 is GTSNPN and CDR2 SVGIG (reference sequence). The CDR3 loop reads CAWSWEETQYF. DNA for the CDR3: TGTGCCTGGAGTTGGGAAGAGACCCAGTACTTC.